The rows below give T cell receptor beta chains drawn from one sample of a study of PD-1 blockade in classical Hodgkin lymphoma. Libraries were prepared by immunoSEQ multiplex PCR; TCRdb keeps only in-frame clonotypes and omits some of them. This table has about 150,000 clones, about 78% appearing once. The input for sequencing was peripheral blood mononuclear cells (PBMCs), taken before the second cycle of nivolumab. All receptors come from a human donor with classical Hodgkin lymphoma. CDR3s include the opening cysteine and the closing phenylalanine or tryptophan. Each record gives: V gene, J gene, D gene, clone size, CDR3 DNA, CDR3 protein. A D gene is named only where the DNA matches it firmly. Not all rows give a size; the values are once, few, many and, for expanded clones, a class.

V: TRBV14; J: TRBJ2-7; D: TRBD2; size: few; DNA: TGTGCCAGCAGCCTCGGACTAGCGGGCTACGAGCAGTACTTC; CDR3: CASSLGLAGYEQYF
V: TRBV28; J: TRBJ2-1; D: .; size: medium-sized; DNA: TGTGCCAGCAGCTATATTTGGGATAACAATGAGCAGTTCTTC; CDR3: CASSYIWDNNEQFF
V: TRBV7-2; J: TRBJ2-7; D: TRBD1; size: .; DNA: TGTGCCAGCAGCACCCGACAGGGGCAAGACGAGCAGTACTTC; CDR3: CASSTRQGQDEQYF
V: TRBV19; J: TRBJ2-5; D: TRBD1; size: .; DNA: TGTGCCAGTAGTATGGCCCGACAGGGGGCTAATCAAGAGACCCAGTACTTC; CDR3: CASSMARQGANQETQYF
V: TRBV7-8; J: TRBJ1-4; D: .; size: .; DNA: TGTGCCAGCAGCCGGGGGCAGTTGGGAGAAAAACTGTTTTTT; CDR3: CASSRGQLGEKLFF
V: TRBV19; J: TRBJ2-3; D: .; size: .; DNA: TGTGCCAGTAGTATAACAGGGTCAGATACGCAGTATTTT; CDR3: CASSITGSDTQYF
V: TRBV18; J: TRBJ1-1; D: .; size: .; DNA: TGTGCCAGCTCACCACCGCGGGGGGCCGGCGGAGCTTTCTTT; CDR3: CASSPPRGAGGAFF
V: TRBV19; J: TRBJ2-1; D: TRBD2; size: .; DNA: TGTGCCAGTAGTGTAGCGGGACACTCCTACAATGAGCAGTTCTTC; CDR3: CASSVAGHSYNEQFF
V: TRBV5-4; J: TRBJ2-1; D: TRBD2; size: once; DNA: TGTGCCAGCAGCTTCTTTAGCGGGATAGGCTCGGGTGAGCAGTTCTTC; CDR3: CASSFFSGIGSGEQFF
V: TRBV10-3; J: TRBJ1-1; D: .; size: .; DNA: TGTGCCATCAGTGAGACAGACCCGAACACTGAAGCTTTCTTT; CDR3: CAISETDPNTEAFF
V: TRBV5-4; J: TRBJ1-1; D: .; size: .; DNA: TGTGCCAGCAGCCTGGGTCGTGTCGTCGACCTCTATGAAGCTTTCTTT; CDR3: CASSLGRVVDLYEAFF
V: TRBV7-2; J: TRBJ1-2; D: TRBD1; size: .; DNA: TGTGCCAGCAGCTTATGGTCAGGGGGGTACTATGGCTACACCTTC; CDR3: CASSLWSGGYYGYTF
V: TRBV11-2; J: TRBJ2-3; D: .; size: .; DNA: TGTGCCAGCAGCTTAGTAGGGGTTAGGGTAGGCACAGATACGCAGTATTTT; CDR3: CASSLVGVRVGTDTQYF
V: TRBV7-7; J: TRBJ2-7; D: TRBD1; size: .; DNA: TGTGCCAGCAGCTTGGGGGGGACAGGGGGCTACGAGCAGTACTTC; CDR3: CASSLGGTGGYEQYF
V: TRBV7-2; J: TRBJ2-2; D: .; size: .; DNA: TGTGCCAGCAGCTTGGGGTCAATGACCGGGGAGCTGTTTTTT; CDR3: CASSLGSMTGELFF
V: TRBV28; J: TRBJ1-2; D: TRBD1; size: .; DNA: TGTGCCAGCAGTTTATCCCGACAGGGGAGGGGCTACACCTTC; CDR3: CASSLSRQGRGYTF
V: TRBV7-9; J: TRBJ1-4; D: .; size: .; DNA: TGTGCCAGCAGCCTGACGCCGCGAAGTGGGGGGCCAAATGAAAAACTGTTTTTT; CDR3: CASSLTPRSGGPNEKLFF
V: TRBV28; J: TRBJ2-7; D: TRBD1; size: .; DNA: TGTGCCAGCAGTTTAAGGCAGGGGGCATTCTACGAGCAGTACTTC; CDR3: CASSLRQGAFYEQYF
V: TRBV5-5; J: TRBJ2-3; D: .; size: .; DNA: TGTGCCAGCAGCTTTGATACAGATACGCAGTATTTT; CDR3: CASSFDTDTQYF
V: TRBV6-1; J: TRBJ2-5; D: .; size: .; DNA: TGTGCCAGCAGTGTATCGGGACAACGCTTCCCCCAAGAGACCCAGTACTTC; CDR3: CASSVSGQRFPQETQYF
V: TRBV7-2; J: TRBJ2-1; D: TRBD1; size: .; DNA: TGTGCCAGCAGCCGGGACAGGGTGCGTACAAATGAGCAGTTCTTC; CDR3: CASSRDRVRTNEQFF
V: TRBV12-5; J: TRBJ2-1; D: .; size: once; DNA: TGTGCTAGTGGTGTCGGGAGCCTGGCCTACAATGAGCAGTTCTTC; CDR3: CASGVGSLAYNEQFF
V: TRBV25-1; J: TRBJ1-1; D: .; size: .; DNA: TGTGCCAGCAGTGAAACCGACAGATTGAACACTGAAGCTTTCTTT; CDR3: CASSETDRLNTEAFF
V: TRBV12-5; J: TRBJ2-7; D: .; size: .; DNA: TGTGCTAGTGGTCACTCCTACGAGCAGTACTTC; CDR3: CASGHSYEQYF
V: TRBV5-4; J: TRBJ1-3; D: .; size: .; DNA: TGTGCCAGCAGCACAAGGACAGATTGGGGAAACACCATATATTTT; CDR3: CASSTRTDWGNTIYF
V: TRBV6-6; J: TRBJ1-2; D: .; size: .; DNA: TGTGCCAGCAGTTACTCGACGCCAGTCAGCTATGGCTACACCTTC; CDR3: CASSYSTPVSYGYTF
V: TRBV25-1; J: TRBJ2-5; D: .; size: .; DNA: TGTGCCAGCAGTGAATATTTCCAAGAGACCCAGTACTTC; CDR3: CASSEYFQETQYF
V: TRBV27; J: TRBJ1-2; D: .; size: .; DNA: TGTGCCAGCAGTTTATCGCACAGGATCCCCCATAACTATGGCTACACCTTC; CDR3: CASSLSHRIPHNYGYTF
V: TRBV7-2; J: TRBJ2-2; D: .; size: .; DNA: TGTGCCAGCAGCTCCTCAGGGGCGGACGGGGAGCTGTTTTTT; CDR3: CASSSSGADGELFF
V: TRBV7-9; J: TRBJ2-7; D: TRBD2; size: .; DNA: TGTGCCAGCAGCCCGGGGACTAGCGCTTCCTACGAGCAGTACTTC; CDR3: CASSPGTSASYEQYF
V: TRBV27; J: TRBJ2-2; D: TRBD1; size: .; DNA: TGTGCCAGCAGTTCCTTCGGACAGGGGGCGGGCGGGGAGCTGTTTTTT; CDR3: CASSSFGQGAGGELFF
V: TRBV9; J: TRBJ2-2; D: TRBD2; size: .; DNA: TGTGCCAGCAGCGTAGGTTTGCTAGCGGGGGTAAACACCGGGGAGCTGTTTTTT; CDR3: CASSVGLLAGVNTGELFF
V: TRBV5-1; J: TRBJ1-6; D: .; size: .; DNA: TGCGCCAGCAGCTTGGCGGGGAGCTCCTATAATTCACCCCTCCACTTT; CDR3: CASSLAGSSYNSPLHF
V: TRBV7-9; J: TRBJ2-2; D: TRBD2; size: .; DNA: TGTGCCAGCAGCCCTCGAGGGGCGGGGGACGGGGAGCTGTTTTTT; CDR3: CASSPRGAGDGELFF
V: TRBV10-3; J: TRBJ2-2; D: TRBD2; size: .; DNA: TGTGCCATCACCCCGAGGGCGGGAGCGAACACCGGGGAGCTGTTTTTT; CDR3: CAITPRAGANTGELFF
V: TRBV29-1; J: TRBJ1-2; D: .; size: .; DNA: TGCAGCGTCCCTGGTGGGGGCCTGGATGGCTACACCTTC; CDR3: CSVPGGGLDGYTF
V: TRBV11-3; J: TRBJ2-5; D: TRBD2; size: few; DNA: TGTGCCAGCAGCTTAGGCGGACTAGCGGGAGAGGTATATGAGACCCAGTACTTC; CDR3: CASSLGGLAGEVYETQYF
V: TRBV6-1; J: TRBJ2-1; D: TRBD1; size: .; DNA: TGTGCCAGCAGTGATAGGAGGTTGGACAGGAGCTACGGTGAGCAGTTCTTC; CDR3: CASSDRRLDRSYGEQFF
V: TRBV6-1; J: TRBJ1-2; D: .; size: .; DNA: TGTGCCAGCAGTGAAGGTCAGCCTAACTATGGCTACACCTTC; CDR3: CASSEGQPNYGYTF
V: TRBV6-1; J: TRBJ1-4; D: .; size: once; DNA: TGTGCCAGCAAAAAGACGGAAGTCGATGAAAAACTGTTTTTT; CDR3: CASKKTEVDEKLFF
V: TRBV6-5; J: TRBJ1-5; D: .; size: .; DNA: TGTGCCGGAAGAGGGATAGACAATCAGCCCCAGCATTTT; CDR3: CAGRGIDNQPQHF
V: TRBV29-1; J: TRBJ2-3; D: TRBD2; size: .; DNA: TGCAGCGTTGAAAGCGGGGGCCGGACAGATACGCAGTATTTT; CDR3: CSVESGGRTDTQYF
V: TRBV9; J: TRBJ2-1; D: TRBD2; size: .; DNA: TGTGCCAGCAGTTCCTTAGGACTAGCGATCTACAATGAGCAGTTCTTC; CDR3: CASSSLGLAIYNEQFF
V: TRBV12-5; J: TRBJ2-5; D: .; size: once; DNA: TGTGCTAGTGGTTTGGCGCCTCTGGCAGGCCAAGAGACCCAGTACTTC; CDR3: CASGLAPLAGQETQYF
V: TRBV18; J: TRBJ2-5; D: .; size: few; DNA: TGTGCCAGCTCACCGAGGACTATCACCGATCAAGAGACCCAGTACTTC; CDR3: CASSPRTITDQETQYF
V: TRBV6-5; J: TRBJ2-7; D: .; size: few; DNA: TGTGCCAGCAGTTACCGGGACTCCTACGAGCAGTACTTC; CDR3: CASSYRDSYEQYF
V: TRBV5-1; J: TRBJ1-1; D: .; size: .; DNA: TGCGCCAGCAGCTTGGTTACAGGACGAGGAACTGAAGCTTTCTTT; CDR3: CASSLVTGRGTEAFF
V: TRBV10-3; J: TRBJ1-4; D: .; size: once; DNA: TGTGCCATCAGTGAACAGTATGATGAAAAACTGTTTTTT; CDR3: CAISEQYDEKLFF
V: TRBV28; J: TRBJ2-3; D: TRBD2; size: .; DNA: TGTGCCAGCAGTTTATCGGGACTAGCGGGAGTGAGCGATACGCAGTATTTT; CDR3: CASSLSGLAGVSDTQYF
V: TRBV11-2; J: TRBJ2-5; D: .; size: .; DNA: TGTGCCAGCAGCTTTCCCCCTTACAGCCTGATGCAAGAGACCCAGTACTTC; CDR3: CASSFPPYSLMQETQYF
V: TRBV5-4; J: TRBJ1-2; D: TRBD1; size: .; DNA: TGTGCCAGCAGCGACGGGACTCGCAACAGGGGGTCCTATGGCTACACCTTC; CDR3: CASSDGTRNRGSYGYTF
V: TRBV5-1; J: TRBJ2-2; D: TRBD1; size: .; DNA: TGCGCCAGCAGCTTGGCCCCAGGGACAGCACTCACCGGGGAGCTGTTTTTT; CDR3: CASSLAPGTALTGELFF